This T cell receptor (beta chain) was captured by sequencing in a study of human T cells and chemical hapten exposure. The V gene lost 7 bases and the J gene lost 3 bases, with 11 bases spanning the gap. CDR1 is MNHNS, CDR2 SASEGT, per germline. This CDR3 region has 13 residues. Using its own MiXCR run on the RACE reads, TCRdb lists one record per CDR3 protein. The sample carries tens of thousands of distinct CDR3 sequences, 9.9% recorded once. Regarding time point: patch test 3, about 24 weeks after DPC sensitization. As to treatment: therapeutic diphenylcyclopropenone sensitization with weekly scalp DPC.

The sequence derives from a woman in her forties with alopecia areata. Some clones in this sample may be carry-over from other donors' samples. This specimen was whole blood, taken in connection with sensitization to the hapten diphenylcyclopropenone (DPC). The chain carries TRBV6-1 and TRBJ2-3; possible D gene TRBD1, 6 bases. CDR3 DNA: TGTGCCAGCACTGAGAGGGGGACAGATACGCAGTATTTT. Its protein is CASTERGTDTQYF.